These 27 T cell receptor beta chains came from one sample sequenced in a study of OX40 agonist ivuxolimab in advanced cancers. This table comes from immunoSEQ multiplex PCR, and its TCRdb copy is limited to in-frame clones, with some not included. The table lists tens of thousands of clones, 80% to 90% of them singletons. The input for sequencing was CD4+ or CD8+ T cells sorted from blood, taken in a trial of the OX40 agonist ivuxolimab. These receptors originate from an adult with an advanced solid tumor such as melanoma, head and neck, liver or kidney cancer.

The DNA for the CDR3 is TGTGCCAGTTTCGGGAGGGCCAACTACGAGCAGTACTTC. Amino acids: CASFGRANYEQYF. The chain carries TRBV27 and TRBJ2-7; 8 nucleotides align to TRBD2. This CDR3 contains 13 residues. Germline assignment: CDR1 MNHEY and CDR2 SMNVEV (reference sequence). Trimming took 9 bases from V and 3 from J; bases not matched to a gene: 7.

V usage is TRBV7-2 and J usage is TRBJ2-3, with D hard to call. CDR3 length equals 13 residues. The V gene lost 5 bases and the J gene lost 2 bases, with 8 bases spanning the gap. Germline CDR1 and CDR2: SGHTA and FQGNSA. This CDR3 is CASSNSYTDTQYF. CDR3 sequence (DNA): TGTGCCAGCAGCAACTCTTACACAGATACGCAGTATTTT.

This chain uses TRBV4-2 with TRBJ1-2, with D possibly being TRBD1 (6 bases). Germline-derived CDR1 and CDR2 are LGHNA and YNFKEQ. V dropped 4 bases and J dropped 7 bases, with 22 bases sitting between them. This CDR3 spans 16 amino acids. CDR3 DNA: TGTGCCAGCAGCCCCTCCTTTCCAAACAGGGTTTCTGGCTACACCTTC. Translated: CASSPSFPNRVSGYTF.

The V gene is TRBV28, the J gene TRBJ2-1; tentatively, D is TRBD1 (6 bases). CDR3 length: 14 amino acids. The germline gives CDR1 MDHEN, CDR2 SYDVKM. Trimming removed 2 bases from V and 7 bases from J, with 12 bases in between. The CDR3 nucleotides read TGTGCCAGCAGTTTAACGAAGAGGGGGAATGAGCAGTTCTTC. Encoded protein: CASSLTKRGNEQFF.

The chain carries TRBV6-1 and TRBJ2-5; D is unresolved. The J call is in doubt because the DNA end fits TRBJ2-7 better. This CDR3 spans 13 amino acids. CDR1 and CDR2 (germline): MNHNS, SASEGT. CDR3 region: CAGKDGNSYEQYF. CDR3 nucleotide sequence: TGTGCCGGAAAGGACGGAAACTCCTACGAGCAGTACTTC.

J is TRBJ2-7 and V is TRBV2, with 9 bases lining up with TRBD1. The CDR3 is 14 amino acids. The germline V gene encodes CDR1 SNHLY and CDR2 FYNNEI. Trimming cost V 7 bases and J 3 bases; bases outside gene matches: 7. In DNA form, the CDR3 reads TGTGCCAGCAAGAACGCGGGACAGGGCTACGAGCAGTACTTC. Amino acid sequence: CASKNAGQGYEQYF.

CDR3 residues: CASRETGSETQYF. CDR3 DNA sequence: TGTGCCAGTAGGGAAACAGGGTCAGAGACCCAGTACTTC. This rearrangement joins TRBV19 to TRBJ2-5; tentative D call: TRBD1 (6 bases). Trimming cost V 6 bases and J 4 bases, with 12 bases left between them. The germline V gene encodes CDR1 LNHDA and CDR2 SQIVND (reference sequence). The CDR3 spans 13 residues.

The chain has TRBV19 and TRBJ1-1; TRBD1 matches 11 bases. The V segment lost 3 bases and the J segment 0 bases; nucleotides outside the gene matches: 9. The germline V gene encodes CDR1 LNHDA and CDR2 SQIVND (reference sequence). This CDR3 region has 18 residues. The CDR3 here is CASSIFSGQGALNTEAFF. In DNA, the CDR3 is TGTGCCAGTAGTATCTTCTCAGGACAGGGGGCACTGAACACTGAAGCTTTCTTT.

This clone was seen a handful of times. The chain is built from TRBV2 and TRBJ2-3; 12 bases line up with TRBD2. V dropped 5 bases and J dropped 1; count of bases not matched to a gene: 7. Germline CDR1 reads SNHLY; CDR2 reads FYNNEI. CDR3 size: 17 residues. This CDR3 is CASSTLAGGPGTDTQYF. For the CDR3, the DNA is TGTGCCAGCAGTACCCTAGCGGGAGGGCCAGGCACAGATACGCAGTATTTT.

This clone occurred once. The V gene is TRBV2, the J gene TRBJ2-1; TRBD2 matches 7 bases. Unmatched junction bases numbered 9, after V lost 2 bases and J lost 5 bases. CDR1 is SNHLY and CDR2 is FYNNEI in the germline V gene. The CDR3 is 16 amino acids. CDR3 nucleotide sequence: TGTGCCAGCAGTGAAAGGACTAGGGGCGGGGACAATGAGCAGTTCTTC. This translates into CASSERTRGGDNEQFF.

The rearrangement joins TRBV11-2 to TRBJ1-1; 7 positions match TRBD1. V shed 3 bases, J shed 11 bases, and the junction held 15 bases outside the gene matches. The germline gives CDR1 SGHAT, CDR2 FQNNGV. CDR3 length: 15 residues. CDR3 in amino acids: CASSFSTGTVSGAFF. As DNA, the CDR3 is TGTGCCAGCAGCTTCTCGACAGGGACGGTAAGCGGGGCTTTCTTT. Full variable domain (rest looked up from reference TRBV11-2 and TRBJ1-1): EAGVAQSPRYKIIEKRQSVAFWCNPISGHATLYWYQQILGQGPKLLIQFQNNGVVDDSQLPKDRFSAERLKGVDSTLKIQPAKLEDSAVYLCASSFSTGTVSGAFFGQGTRLTVV.

The chain links TRBV19 to TRBJ2-1; 9 bases match TRBD2. CDR1 and CDR2 (germline): LNHDA, SQIVND (reference sequence). The CDR3 is 17 residues long. Trimming removed 1 base from V and 1 base from J; junction bases left unmatched: 5. DNA for the CDR3: TGTGCCAGTAGTATAGGAGCTAGCGGGGCATCCTACAATGAGCAGTTCTTC. It is translated as CASSIGASGASYNEQFF.

This chain connects TRBV6-1 to TRBJ2-1; TRBD2 matches at 10 bases. This CDR3 comprises 14 residues. Germline V gene data show CDR1 as MNHNS and CDR2 as SASEGT. After removal of 5 bases from V and 3 bases from J, the junction contained 1 base not matched to a gene. CDR3 coding DNA: TGTGCCAGCAGTCGGACTAGCGGCTACAATGAGCAGTTCTTC. The encoded protein is CASSRTSGYNEQFF.

This chain links TRBV18 with TRBJ2-7; 10 bases map to TRBD1. This CDR3 contains 15 residues. Germline CDR1 reads KGHSH; CDR2 reads LQKENI. V shed 5 bases, J shed 5 bases, and the junction held 9 bases outside the gene matches. CDR3 protein: CASSSRQGATDEQYF. In nucleotides, the CDR3 is TGTGCCAGCTCATCGAGACAGGGGGCTACGGACGAGCAGTACTTC.

V is TRBV10-3 and J is TRBJ2-7; 11 nucleotides match TRBD2. The germline V gene has CDR1 ENHRY and CDR2 SYGVKD. The junction had 5 bases not matched to a gene; V was cut back by 9 bases and J by 4 bases. This CDR3 contains 13 residues. CDR3 nucleotides: TGTGCCATGGGCACTAGCGGGGGTTACGAGCAGTACTTC. It yields the protein CAMGTSGGYEQYF.

The chain has TRBV6-6 and TRBJ1-3, with D possibly matching TRBD1 (6 bases). Between the trimmed V and J ends, which lost 5 bases and 6 bases, there was a span of 20 bases. This CDR3 contains 16 residues. Germline assignment: CDR1 MNHNY and CDR2 SVGAGI (reference sequence). The CDR3 DNA reads as TGTGCCAGCAGTCGGTCTCAACAGGGTAGCCTAAACACCATATATTTT. Encoded protein: CASSRSQQGSLNTIYF.

The genes are TRBV5-8 and TRBJ2-1; 8 positions match TRBD1. The V segment lost 3 bases and the J segment 6 bases; nucleotides outside the gene matches: 8. This CDR3 is 15 amino acids long. Germline V gene data show CDR1 as SGHTS and CDR2 as YDEGEE. The CDR3 bases are TGTGCCAGCAGCTCCCACCGGACAGGGAGCAATGAGCAGTTCTTC. Translation: CASSSHRTGSNEQFF.

This clone was counted a single time. The rearrangement links TRBV6-5 to TRBJ1-2; weak D call: TRBD1 (6 bases). The CDR3 contains 15 residues. Trimming cost V 0 bases and J 0 bases, with 8 bases left between them. Germline CDR1 reads MNHEY; CDR2 reads SVGAGI. CDR3 nucleotide sequence: TGTGCCAGCAGTTACTCGGACAGAACTAACTATGGCTACACCTTC. Its protein is CASSYSDRTNYGYTF.

The genes are TRBV2 and TRBJ1-2; D unresolved. V lost 2 bases and J 7 bases, leaving 11 bases between the germline ends. Looked up from germline, CDR1 is SNHLY and CDR2 is FYNNEI. The CDR3 length is 13 residues. CDR3 region: CASSENDGSGYTF. As DNA, the CDR3 is TGTGCCAGCAGTGAAAATGACGGGAGTGGCTACACCTTC.

This clone has only one observation. This chain uses TRBV6-6 with TRBJ1-5, with D possibly being TRBD1 (6 bases). CDR3 length: 16 amino acids. Trimming took 6 bases from V and 7 from J, leaving 22 bases between them. Germline CDR1 and CDR2: MNHNY and SVGAGI (reference sequence). Here the CDR3 reads CASSSWGRDGSQPQHF. The CDR3 DNA reads as TGTGCCAGCAGCTCCTGGGGGCGAGATGGCAGCCAGCCCCAGCATTTT.

The chain has TRBV5-1 and TRBJ2-1; D perhaps matches TRBD1 (7 bases). The germline V and J ends were trimmed by 4 bases and 9 bases, with 26 bases remaining between them. This CDR3 contains 17 residues. Per germline, CDR1 SGHRS and CDR2 YFSETQ. CDR3 in amino acids: CASSPGVTSTAGGEQFF. CDR3 DNA: TGCGCCAGCAGCCCCGGAGTTACTAGCACGGCAGGGGGTGAGCAGTTCTTC.

The rearrangement uses TRBV5-1 and TRBJ2-5; TRBD1 might be the D (6 bases). V lost 5 bases to trimming and J lost 4 bases, with 12 bases between them. This CDR3 spans 13 amino acids. Germline CDR1 is SGHRS and CDR2 is YFSETQ. For the CDR3, the DNA is TGCGCCAGCAGTGGCCAGACAGGAGAGACCCAGTACTTC. It translates to CASSGQTGETQYF.

This chain connects TRBV19 to TRBJ1-1; 9 nucleotides agree with TRBD1. J gave up 4 bases and V 9 bases, and 15 bases lay outside the gene matches. Looked up from germline, CDR1 is LNHDA and CDR2 is SQIVND (reference sequence). CDR3 length: 16 amino acids. CDR3 loop: CASPTGGADYGTEAFF. The CDR3 DNA reads TGTGCCAGCCCTACAGGGGGCGCTGATTATGGCACTGAAGCTTTCTTT.

The chain recombines TRBV7-6 with TRBJ2-1, with 12 bases aligning to TRBD2. The V segment lost 1 base and the J segment 10 bases; nucleotides outside the gene matches: 8. This CDR3 spans 16 amino acids. Germline lookup yields CDR1 SGHVS and CDR2 FNYEAQ. The CDR3 sequence: CASSLGKSSGGGEQFF. In DNA form, the CDR3 reads TGTGCCAGCAGCTTAGGGAAGTCTAGCGGGGGGGGCGAGCAGTTCTTC.

The chain carries TRBV28 and TRBJ1-2; 8 positions agree with TRBD1. This CDR3 has 13 residues. The V gene's germline CDR1 is MDHEN and CDR2 SYDVKM. V was pared by 7 bases and J by 8 bases, with 9 bases of the junction left unmatched. CDR3 nucleotides: TGTGCCAGCAAGATCCAGGGGGCGCGGGGCTACACCTTC. Encoded protein: CASKIQGARGYTF.

The chain carries TRBV7-9 and TRBJ2-5; 9 nucleotides align to TRBD2. The V and J ends lost 1 base and 5 bases, in that order; junction bases with no gene match: 8. The CDR3 has 16 amino acids. Germline-derived CDR1 and CDR2 are SEHNR and FQNEAQ (reference sequence). CDR3: CASSLVSSGKVETQYF. CDR3 DNA: TGTGCCAGCAGCTTAGTATCTAGCGGGAAGGTGGAGACCCAGTACTTC. Full variable domain (outside the CDR3, taken from reference TRBV7-9 and TRBJ2-5): DTGVSQNPRHKITKRGQNVTFRCDPISEHNRLYWYRQTLGQGPEFLTYFQNEAQLEKSRLLSDRFSAERPKGSFSTLEIQRTEQGDSAMYLCASSLVSSGKVETQYFGPGTRLLVL.

This clone has only one observation. The J gene is TRBJ1-4, the V gene TRBV7-2, with no clear D. CDR1 SGHTA and CDR2 FQGNSA come from the germline V gene. The CDR3 contains 14 residues. The germline V and J ends were trimmed by 8 bases and 5 bases, with 15 bases remaining between them. CDR3 protein: CASGIVGPNEKLFF. CDR3 coding DNA: TGTGCCAGCGGGATTGTCGGGCCAAATGAAAAACTGTTTTTT.